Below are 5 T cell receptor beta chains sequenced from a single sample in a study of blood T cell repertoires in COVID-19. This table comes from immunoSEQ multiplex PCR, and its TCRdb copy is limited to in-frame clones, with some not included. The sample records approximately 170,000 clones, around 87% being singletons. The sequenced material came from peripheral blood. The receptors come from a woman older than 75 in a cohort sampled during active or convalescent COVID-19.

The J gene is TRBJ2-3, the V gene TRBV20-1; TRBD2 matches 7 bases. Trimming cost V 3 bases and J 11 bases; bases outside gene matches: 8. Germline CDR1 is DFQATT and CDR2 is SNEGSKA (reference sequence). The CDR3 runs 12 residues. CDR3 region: CSASTQRGEQYF. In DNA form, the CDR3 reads TGCAGTGCTAGTACTCAACGGGGGGAGCAGTATTTT.

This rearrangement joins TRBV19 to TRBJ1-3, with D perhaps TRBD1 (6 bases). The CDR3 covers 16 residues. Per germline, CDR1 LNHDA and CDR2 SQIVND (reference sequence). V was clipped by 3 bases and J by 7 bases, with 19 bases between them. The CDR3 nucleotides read TGTGCCAGTAGTATCAACAGGGCTAGAAGCAGGAACACCATATATTTT. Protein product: CASSINRARSRNTIYF.

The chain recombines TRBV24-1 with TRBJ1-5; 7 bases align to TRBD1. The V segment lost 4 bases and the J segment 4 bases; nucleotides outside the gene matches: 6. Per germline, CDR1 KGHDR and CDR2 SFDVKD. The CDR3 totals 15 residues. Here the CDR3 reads CATSDQGQVNQPQHF. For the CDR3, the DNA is TGTGCCACCAGTGACCAAGGACAGGTGAATCAGCCCCAGCATTTT.

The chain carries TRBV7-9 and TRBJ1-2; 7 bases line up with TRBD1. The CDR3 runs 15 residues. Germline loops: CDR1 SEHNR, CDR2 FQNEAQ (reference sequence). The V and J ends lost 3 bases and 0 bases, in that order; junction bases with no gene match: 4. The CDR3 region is CASSFPGQPNYGYTF. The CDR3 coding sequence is TGTGCCAGCAGCTTCCCGGGACAGCCTAACTATGGCTACACCTTC. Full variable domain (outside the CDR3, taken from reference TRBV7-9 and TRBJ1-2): DTGVSQNPRHKITKRGQNVTFRCDPISEHNRLYWYRQTLGQGPEFLTYFQNEAQLEKSRLLSDRFSAERPKGSFSTLEIQRTEQGDSAMYLCASSFPGQPNYGYTFGSGTRLTVV.

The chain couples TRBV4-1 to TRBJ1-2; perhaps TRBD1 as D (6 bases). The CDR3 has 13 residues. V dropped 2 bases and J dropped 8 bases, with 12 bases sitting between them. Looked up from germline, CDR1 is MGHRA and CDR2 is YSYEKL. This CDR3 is CASSQTGIDGYTF. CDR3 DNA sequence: TGCGCCAGCAGCCAAACAGGGATTGACGGCTACACCTTC.